The next 21 T cell receptor beta chains were all read from a single sample in a study of cytomegalovirus exposure and HLA in healthy donors (dated by TCRdb to about 2017). The library was produced with the immunoSEQ multiplex PCR assay. For the multiplex PCR, a mixture combining 60 forward primers for TCR Vbeta segments and 13 reverse primers for TCR Jbeta segments was used. The source is immuneACCESS, and TCRdb retained only in-frame sequences with V and J called. Part of the clones is not carried over; for the studies checked, unresolved V genes explain less than half of this, and the remainder is unexplained. The table held for this sample gives approximately 76,000 clones. The ten largest clones represent 3.5% to 4% of the sample. The sample consisted of PBMCs. The source of these receptors is a man in his late teens or twenties in good health and CMV-seropositive.

The rearrangement uses TRBV5-1 and TRBJ1-3, with D tentatively TRBD1 (5 bases). The CDR3 is 16 amino acids. V gave up 4 bases and J gave up 0 bases, with 14 bases separating them. Germline-derived CDR1 and CDR2 are SGHRS and YFSETQ. The CDR3 nucleotides are TGCGCCAGCAGCCTCCGGACATCCTACTCTGGAAACACCATATATTTT. This codes for CASSLRTSYSGNTIYF.

CDR3 DNA sequence: TGTGCCAGCAGCTTTCAGGGGAGGGGCACTGAAGCTTTCTTT. This translates into CASSFQGRGTEAFF. J is TRBJ1-1 and V is TRBV7-3; perhaps TRBD1 as D (6 bases). This CDR3 is built from 14 residues. Trimming left V 3 bases short and J 4 bases short, with 12 bases between. Germline V gene lookup returns CDR1 SGHTA and CDR2 FQGTGA.

This rearrangement joins TRBV7-9 to TRBJ2-7, with D unresolved. CDR3 length: 12 amino acids. The germline gives CDR1 SEHNR, CDR2 FQNEAQ (reference sequence). With 2 bases removed from V and 6 bases from J, the gap between germline ends came to 8 bases. The CDR3: CASSLIVSEQYF. The CDR3 DNA is TGTGCCAGCAGCTTAATAGTAAGCGAGCAGTACTTC. The complete variable domain, with remaining parts taken from reference TRBV7-9 and TRBJ2-7, reads DTGVSQNPRHKITKRGQNVTFRCDPISEHNRLYWYRQTLGQGPEFLTYFQNEAQLEKSRLLSDRFSAERPKGSFSTLEIQRTEQGDSAMYLCASSLIVSEQYFGPGTRLTVT.

The chain carries TRBV6-6 and TRBJ2-7; TRBD2 agrees at 7 bases. Losses at the gene ends were 1 base for V and 3 bases for J; bases not matched to a gene: 3. CDR1 MNHNY and CDR2 SVGAGI come from the germline V gene (reference sequence). CDR3 size: 14 residues. CDR3 bases: TGTGCCAGCAGTTACTTGTCTAGCGGCTACGAGCAGTACTTC. Encoded protein: CASSYLSSGYEQYF.

Remarks on this clone: Other nucleotide sequences from this sample produce the same CDR3. The chain is built from TRBV6-5 and TRBJ1-2; D gene unclear. The CDR3 is 13 amino acids. V dropped 5 bases and J dropped 5 bases, with 12 bases sitting between them. Germline V lookup: CDR1 MNHEY, CDR2 SVGAGI. CDR3 bases: TGTGCCAGCAGTCCCGGTGGTCCATATGGCTACACCTTC. Translating gives CASSPGGPYGYTF.

The chain links TRBV5-6 to TRBJ2-5, with D possibly being TRBD1 (6 bases). CDR3 size: 14 residues. The V gene lost 1 base and the J gene lost 9 bases, with 16 bases spanning the gap. From germline, CDR1 is SGHDT and CDR2 YYEEEE. CDR3 amino acids: CASSLTQGSPSQYF. The CDR3 nucleotides read TGTGCCAGCAGCTTGACCCAGGGGAGTCCGTCCCAGTACTTC.

The V and J genes are TRBV6-1 and TRBJ2-4, with D unresolved. The V gene lost 6 bases and the J gene lost 5 bases, with 8 bases spanning the gap. Germline CDR1 MNHNS, CDR2 SASEGT. The CDR3 runs 12 residues. In DNA form, the CDR3 reads TGTGCCAGCAGACCAACAGAAAACATTCAGTACTTC. Amino acid sequence: CASRPTENIQYF.

The V gene is TRBV28, the J gene TRBJ1-5; TRBD1 is a possible D gene (6 bases). The V gene lost 2 bases and the J gene lost 3 bases, with 17 bases spanning the gap. The CDR3 has 17 residues. Germline CDR1 is MDHEN and CDR2 is SYDVKM. CDR3 loop: CASSLAQDRRPNQPQHF. Here the CDR3 DNA reads TGTGCCAGCAGTTTAGCCCAGGACAGAAGACCCAATCAGCCCCAGCATTTT.

This chain links TRBV2 with TRBJ2-2; TRBD1 might be the D (6 bases). The CDR3 sequence is 15 residues long. Germline CDR1 SNHLY, CDR2 FYNNEI. Trimming took 8 bases from V and 5 from J, leaving 18 bases between them. The CDR3 coding sequence is TGTGCCAGCCAGCCCCAGGGGCGTACAACCGGGGAGCTGTTTTTT. This codes for CASQPQGRTTGELFF.

The CDR3 loop reads CASTGHIYEQYF. CDR3 sequence (DNA): TGTGCCAGCACTGGACATATCTACGAGCAGTACTTC. The V gene is TRBV6-1, the J gene TRBJ2-5; TRBD1 might be the D (5 bases). The DNA end is a closer match to TRBJ2-7, so the J assignment may be wrong. Germline V gene lookup returns CDR1 MNHNS and CDR2 SASEGT. There are 12 residues in the CDR3.

The chain combines TRBV10-3 with TRBJ2-3; 7 positions match TRBD1. Germline CDR1 and CDR2: ENHRY and SYGVKD. This CDR3 contains 16 residues. Trimming at V came to 2 bases and at J to 0 bases, leaving 5 bases not matched to a gene. The CDR3, as DNA: TGTGCCATCAGTGAGCTTGTGACAGGGAGCACAGATACGCAGTATTTT. It translates to CAISELVTGSTDTQYF.

This chain uses TRBV7-9 with TRBJ2-3; 9 bases agree with TRBD2. This CDR3 has 15 amino acids. From germline, CDR1 is SEHNR and CDR2 FQNEAQ (reference sequence). Unmatched junction bases numbered 9, after V lost 6 bases and J lost 5 bases. The CDR3 DNA reads TGTGCCAGCAGTCAAGCGGGAGGAAAGGGAGATACGCAGTATTTT. Its translation: CASSQAGGKGDTQYF.

This rearrangement joins TRBV2 to TRBJ2-1, with 9 nucleotides matching TRBD2. V was pared by 7 bases and J by 3 bases, with 4 bases of the junction left unmatched. Germline CDR1 SNHLY, CDR2 FYNNEI. This CDR3 contains 14 residues. This chain's CDR3 is CASMLAGNYNEQFF. The CDR3 DNA follows: TGTGCCAGCATGCTAGCGGGGAACTACAATGAGCAGTTCTTC.

The chain carries TRBV18 and TRBJ2-3; D remains unclear. Looked up from germline, CDR1 is KGHSH and CDR2 is LQKENI. There are 16 residues in the CDR3. V lost 3 bases to trimming and J lost 2 bases, with 15 bases between them. CDR3 loop: CASSPRKEAFTDTQYF. In DNA form, the CDR3 reads TGTGCCAGCTCACCCCGGAAAGAGGCATTCACAGATACGCAGTATTTT.

The V and J genes are TRBV5-4 and TRBJ1-1; a possible D gene is TRBD1 (5 bases). The CDR3 covers 12 residues. V was trimmed by 3 bases and J by 4 bases, leaving 7 bases between them. Germline loops: CDR1 SGHNT, CDR2 YYREEE (reference sequence). The CDR3 protein is CASSWGGTEAFF. DNA for the CDR3: TGTGCCAGCAGCTGGGGGGGCACTGAAGCTTTCTTT.

This chain links TRBV10-1 with TRBJ1-2, with TRBD1 as a possible D gene (6 bases). Germline CDR1 and CDR2: WNHNN and SYGVQD (reference sequence). Trimming took 0 bases from V and 1 from J, leaving 15 bases between them. The CDR3 spans 17 residues. The chain's CDR3 is CASSESDSLSFNYGYTF. The CDR3 DNA follows: TGCGCCAGCAGTGAGTCGGACAGCCTAAGTTTTAACTATGGCTACACCTTC.

DNA of the CDR3: TGTGCCAGCAGCCAAGTAGGCTTCGGGATGAACACTGAAGCTTTCTTT. Amino acids: CASSQVGFGMNTEAFF. This chain joins TRBV14 and TRBJ1-1; the D is unclear. With 1 base removed from V and 0 bases from J, the gap between germline ends came to 12 bases. The CDR3 loop spans 16 amino acids. Germline values: CDR1 SGHDN, CDR2 FVKESK.

The chain employs TRBV28 and TRBJ2-2; perhaps TRBD1 as D (5 bases). CDR3 length: 13 amino acids. Trimming cost V 3 bases and J 6 bases, with 8 bases left between them. Germline V gives CDR1 MDHEN, CDR2 SYDVKM. The CDR3 nucleotides are TGTGCCAGCAGTTTGGCCAGGGCCGGGGAGCTGTTTTTT. Residues: CASSLARAGELFF. The whole variable domain, filled in from reference TRBV28 and TRBJ2-2, reads DVKVTQSSRYLVKRTGEKVFLECVQDMDHENMFWYRQDPGLGLRLIYFSYDVKMKEKGDIPEGYSVSREKKERFSLILESASTNQTSMYLCASSLARAGELFFGEGSRLTVL.

This chain links TRBV19 with TRBJ1-2; no definite D call. The CDR3 contains 12 residues. V was clipped by 8 bases and J by 5 bases, with 12 bases between them. Germline-derived CDR1 and CDR2 are LNHDA and SQIVND (reference sequence). This chain's CDR3 is CASVSGRYGYTF. CDR3 sequence (DNA): TGTGCCAGTGTCTCCGGGAGATATGGCTACACCTTC.

This chain links TRBV19 with TRBJ2-5; tentative D call: TRBD2 (5 bases). CDR3 length: 14 amino acids. Germline V CDR1 and CDR2: LNHDA, SQIVND (reference sequence). The germline V and J ends were trimmed by 3 bases and 4 bases, with 12 bases remaining between them. The CDR3 sequence is CASSITGWRETQYF. CDR3 DNA sequence: TGTGCCAGTAGTATCACGGGGTGGCGAGAGACCCAGTACTTC.

This chain uses TRBV5-4 with TRBJ2-2; D unresolved. The CDR3 loop spans 15 amino acids. CDR1 and CDR2 (germline): SGHNT, YYREEE (reference sequence). Trimming left V 3 bases short and J 0 bases short, with 9 bases between. The CDR3 region is CASSSVRSNTGELFF. In DNA, the CDR3 is TGTGCCAGCAGCTCGGTCCGGTCGAACACCGGGGAGCTGTTTTTT. The full variable domain, its missing parts supplied by reference TRBV5-4 and TRBJ2-2, is ETGVTQSPTHLIKTRGQQVTLRCSSQSGHNTVSWYQQALGQGPQFIFQYYREEENGRGNFPPRFSGLQFPNYSSELNVNALELDDSALYLCASSSVRSNTGELFFGEGSRLTVL.